Sequencing of this T cell receptor beta chain was carried out in a study of blood T cell repertoires in COVID-19. Study-level information: Italy, Spain and the United States were the sources of the convalescent and acute COVID-19 samples. In each case, the material was cDNA or gDNA derived from T cells, B-cell-depleted T cells, or PBMCs.

Authors' processing steps: Amplification of reference gene primers was used by the study to estimate nucleated cell counts. Method: immunoSEQ multiplex PCR; TCRdb's copy keeps in-frame clones and lacks some. The V and J calls and clone size are taken from that table; D and trimming were inferred from the DNA. This sample has more than 150,000 clones, with about 88% found just once. The CDR3 has 14 amino acids. Germline V gene sequence: CDR1 SGHAT, CDR2 FQNNGV. V was clipped by 4 bases and J by 2 bases; unmatched bases: 4. The sample taken for sequencing was peripheral blood. The chain combines TRBV11-2 with TRBJ1-2; 7 positions match TRBD1. The TCR originated in a man aged 65 to 85 with active or convalescent COVID-19. CDR3 in amino acids: CASSSAGQNYGYTF. The CDR3 DNA reads TGTGCCAGCAGCTCGGCGGGACAGAACTATGGCTACACCTTC.